This is a list of T cell receptor beta chains from one sample in a study of blood T cell repertoires in COVID-19. TCRdb keeps only in-frame clones here, not all; method: immunoSEQ multiplex PCR. The sample lists some 340,000 clones; 83% were seen once. The sequenced sample consisted of peripheral blood. These receptors originate from a man under 40 with active or convalescent COVID-19. CDR3s include the opening cysteine and the closing phenylalanine or tryptophan. D genes are given only for firm matches. The size entry is marked missing in some rows and otherwise reads once, few, many or a size class.

CDR3 | DNA | J | size | V | D
CASSYSLADFTDTQYF | TGTGCCAGCAGTTACTCGTTGGCGGACTTCACAGATACGCAGTATTTT | TRBJ2-3 | once | TRBV6-5 | NA
CAISATQGDGYTF | TGTGCCATCAGTGCAACTCAGGGGGATGGCTACACCTTC | TRBJ1-2 | NA | TRBV10-3 | TRBD1
CASSYSTPWAEQYF | TGTGCCAGCAGTTACTCTACACCCTGGGCCGAGCAGTACTTC | TRBJ2-7 | NA | TRBV6-5 | NA
CASSPSGSGELFF | TGTGCCAGCAGCCCTTCAGGGTCCGGGGAGCTGTTTTTT | TRBJ2-2 | NA | TRBV9 | NA
CASRDRTDTQYF | TGTGCCAGCAGAGACAGGACAGATACGCAGTATTTT | TRBJ2-3 | NA | TRBV12-3/TRBV12-4 | NA
CASSLSPVTGELFF | TGTGCCAGCAGCTTATCCCCTGTCACCGGGGAGCTGTTTTTT | TRBJ2-2 | NA | TRBV7-3 | NA
CASSLGRSSGNTIYF | TGTGCCAGCAGCTTGGGTAGGAGCTCTGGAAACACCATATATTTT | TRBJ1-3 | NA | TRBV5-5 | NA
CASSLVGHLNTEAFF | TGTGCCAGCAGTTTAGTGGGACACCTTAACACTGAAGCTTTCTTT | TRBJ1-1 | NA | TRBV28 | NA
CASSLTGGNEKLFF | TGTGCCAGCAGCTTGACAGGGGGAAATGAAAAACTGTTTTTT | TRBJ1-4 | NA | TRBV7-9 | TRBD1
CATSEGSSYEQYF | TGTGCCACCAGTGAGGGGAGCTCCTACGAGCAGTACTTC | TRBJ2-7 | few | TRBV24-1 | NA
CASSLRGNPYNEQFF | TGTGCCAGCAGCCTTCGCGGGAATCCCTACAATGAGCAGTTCTTC | TRBJ2-1 | few | TRBV7-6 | NA
CASSPPSYEQYF | TGTGCCAGCAGCCCCCCCAGCTACGAGCAGTACTTC | TRBJ2-7 | NA | TRBV7-2 | NA
CASRRLAGNTGELFF | TGTGCCAGCAGACGACTAGCGGGAAACACCGGGGAGCTGTTTTTT | TRBJ2-2 | NA | TRBV6-5 | TRBD2
CASAGGMNTEAFF | TGTGCCAGCGCTGGGGGGATGAACACTGAAGCTTTCTTT | TRBJ1-1 | NA | TRBV7-6 | NA
CASSPNQWGAMNTEAFF | TGCGCCAGCAGCCCGAACCAGTGGGGAGCCATGAACACTGAAGCTTTCTTT | TRBJ1-1 | NA | TRBV4-1 | NA
CASSRQGSDEKLFF | TGTGCCAGCAGTAGACAGGGCTCGGATGAAAAACTGTTTTTT | TRBJ1-4 | NA | TRBV6-6 | TRBD1
CASGKQDTQYF | TGTGCCAGCGGTAAACAAGATACGCAGTATTTT | TRBJ2-3 | NA | TRBV27 | NA
CASSLGLAGDLYEQYF | TGTGCCAGTAGTCTTGGACTAGCGGGAGATCTGTACGAGCAGTACTTC | TRBJ2-7 | NA | TRBV19 | TRBD2
CAISESAGYGYTF | TGTGCCATCAGTGAGTCGGCAGGGTATGGCTACACCTTC | TRBJ1-2 | NA | TRBV10-3 | NA
CASSLTSTGDTQYF | TGTGCCAGCAGCTTAACATCCACGGGAGATACGCAGTATTTT | TRBJ2-3 | NA | TRBV7-2 | NA
CASFGDRAGEQYF | TGTGCCAGCTTTGGGGACAGGGCCGGCGAGCAGTACTTC | TRBJ2-7 | NA | TRBV6-5 | TRBD1
CASSPEAGGYTF | TGTGCCAGCAGCCCAGAGGCCGGTGGCTACACCTTC | TRBJ1-2 | NA | TRBV7-9 | NA
CASSTSDSYEQYF | TGTGCCAGTAGTACCTCCGACAGCTACGAGCAGTACTTC | TRBJ2-7 | few | TRBV19 | NA
CASSLVVGGPYEQYF | TGTGCCAGCAGTTTAGTAGTAGGGGGCCCCTACGAGCAGTACTTC | TRBJ2-7 | NA | TRBV27 | TRBD1
CASSIAGRAGQPQHF | TGTGCCAGCAGTATCGCGGGGAGAGCGGGTCAGCCCCAGCATTTT | TRBJ1-5 | NA | TRBV28 | NA